These T cell receptor beta chains were read from a single sample in a study of response to subunit inactivated influenza vaccine. TCRdb re-called the RT-PCR reads through MiXCR, storing one row per CDR3 protein. Seen here are roughly 700,000 distinct CDR3 sequences, around 13% observed once, and the top ten hold 6% to 7%. The source material was PBMCs from blood, sampled less than 15 days before vaccination. The receptors derive from a man aged 50 to 59 who received an inactivated influenza vaccine. Each CDR3 is given with its conserved first and last residue. The D gene is left open where the match is weak. Some rows mark clone size as missing; the rest say once, few, many or name a class of expanded clone.

v_gene: TRBV19
j_gene: TRBJ2-7
d_gene: NA
abundance: NA
len: 13
CDR3nt: TGTGCCAGTAGTGTGTGGGGATCCTACGAGCAGTACTTC
CDR3aa: CASSVWGSYEQYF

v_gene: TRBV20-1
j_gene: TRBJ2-5
d_gene: NA
abundance: NA
len: 15
CDR3nt: TGCAGTGCTAGAGGGTCCCAGGGAGTTAGAGAGACCCAGTACTTC
CDR3aa: CSARGSQGVRETQYF

v_gene: TRBV12-3/TRBV12-4
j_gene: TRBJ2-2
d_gene: NA
abundance: NA
len: 13
CDR3nt: TGTGCCAGCAGTTTCGATCCTTTAGGGGAGCTGTTTTTT
CDR3aa: CASSFDPLGELFF

v_gene: TRBV20-1
j_gene: TRBJ2-7
d_gene: NA
abundance: NA
len: 15
CDR3nt: TGCAGTGCTAGAGACGGAGAACGGGAACACATCGAGCAGTACTTC
CDR3aa: CSARDGEREHIEQYF

v_gene: TRBV12-3/TRBV12-4
j_gene: TRBJ2-7
d_gene: TRBD2
abundance: many
len: 14
CDR3nt: TGTGCCAGCAGTCGGACTAGCGGGGGATACGAGCAGTACTTC
CDR3aa: CASSRTSGGYEQYF

v_gene: TRBV29-1
j_gene: TRBJ2-2
d_gene: NA
abundance: many
len: 12
CDR3nt: TGCAGCGTGAGGGGAGACACCGGGGAGCTGTTTTTT
CDR3aa: CSVRGDTGELFF

v_gene: TRBV29-1
j_gene: TRBJ2-5
d_gene: TRBD1
abundance: NA
len: 14
CDR3nt: TGCAGCGTTCCGGGACAGGGGAATTGGGAGACCCAGTACTTC
CDR3aa: CSVPGQGNWETQYF

v_gene: TRBV20-1
j_gene: TRBJ2-3
d_gene: NA
abundance: NA
len: 14
CDR3nt: TGCAGTGCTAGTATCCTAGAAGGCACAGATACGCAGTATTTT
CDR3aa: CSASILEGTDTQYF

v_gene: TRBV20-1
j_gene: TRBJ2-5
d_gene: TRBD2
abundance: NA
len: 17
CDR3nt: TGCAGTGCTCCCGTGGGGCTAGCGGGGGGGCGGGCAGAGACCCAGTACTTC
CDR3aa: CSAPVGLAGGRAETQYF

v_gene: TRBV7-8
j_gene: TRBJ2-7
d_gene: NA
abundance: few
len: 14
CDR3nt: TGTGCCAGCAGCTTACTGGCCAGCTCCTACGAGCAGTACTTC
CDR3aa: CASSLLASSYEQYF

v_gene: TRBV9
j_gene: TRBJ1-4
d_gene: TRBD1
abundance: NA
len: 17
CDR3nt: TGTGCCAGCAGCGTCGGGGGCGGGACAGGGGCCGAAGAAAAACTGTTTTTT
CDR3aa: CASSVGGGTGAEEKLFF

v_gene: TRBV20-1
j_gene: TRBJ2-4
d_gene: NA
abundance: few
len: 12
CDR3nt: TGCAGTGCCCCGGTTTTTCCGGGCATTCAGTACTTC
CDR3aa: CSAPVFPGIQYF

v_gene: TRBV6-2/TRBV6-3
j_gene: TRBJ2-5
d_gene: NA
abundance: many
len: 16
CDR3nt: TGTGCCAGCAGTTACCCATCCAGAGAATTGGCCGAGACCCAGTACTTC
CDR3aa: CASSYPSRELAETQYF

v_gene: TRBV10-3
j_gene: TRBJ2-1
d_gene: NA
abundance: NA
len: 15
CDR3nt: TGTGCCGTCAGTGAGACGGAGCGGACCTACAATGAGCAGTTCTTC
CDR3aa: CAVSETERTYNEQFF

v_gene: TRBV6-2/TRBV6-3
j_gene: TRBJ2-7
d_gene: NA
abundance: NA
len: 15
CDR3nt: TGTGCCAGCAACCCCACCCGGGAGTCGACCTACGAGCAGTACTTC
CDR3aa: CASNPTRESTYEQYF

v_gene: TRBV6-6
j_gene: TRBJ1-1
d_gene: NA
abundance: NA
len: 12
CDR3nt: TGTGCCAGCGGTGACGCGAACACTGAAGCTTTCTTT
CDR3aa: CASGDANTEAFF

v_gene: TRBV24-1
j_gene: TRBJ2-3
d_gene: TRBD2
abundance: NA
len: 18
CDR3nt: TGTGCCACCAGTGATTTGCGGGGGACTAGCGGGGTAACAGATACGCAGTATTTT
CDR3aa: CATSDLRGTSGVTDTQYF

v_gene: TRBV20-1
j_gene: TRBJ1-5
d_gene: TRBD1
abundance: few
len: 14
CDR3nt: TGCAGTACGATAGGACAGGGCCCTTTTCAGCCCCAGCATTTT
CDR3aa: CSTIGQGPFQPQHF

v_gene: TRBV4-2
j_gene: TRBJ2-5
d_gene: NA
abundance: few
len: 17
CDR3nt: TGTGCCAGCAGCCAAGCAAGCCCGGGACGTACTGGGGAGACCCAGTACTTC
CDR3aa: CASSQASPGRTGETQYF

v_gene: TRBV28
j_gene: TRBJ2-7
d_gene: NA
abundance: few
len: 15
CDR3nt: TGTGCCAGCAGATCCGACCCCACTCGATCCTACGAGCAGTACTTC
CDR3aa: CASRSDPTRSYEQYF

v_gene: TRBV7-2
j_gene: TRBJ2-5
d_gene: NA
abundance: NA
len: 15
CDR3nt: TGTGCCAGCATCCAGGGGCAGGCGTTCATGGAGACCCAGTACTTC
CDR3aa: CASIQGQAFMETQYF

v_gene: TRBV7-2
j_gene: TRBJ2-3
d_gene: NA
abundance: NA
len: 13
CDR3nt: TGTGCCAGCAGCTTAGGGACGTGGGATACGCAGTATTTT
CDR3aa: CASSLGTWDTQYF

v_gene: TRBV12-3/TRBV12-4
j_gene: TRBJ1-1
d_gene: NA
abundance: few
len: 13
CDR3nt: TGTGCCAGCAGTTTCGAAACGGGGGGTAGGGCTTTCTTT
CDR3aa: CASSFETGGRAFF

v_gene: TRBV5-1
j_gene: TRBJ2-7
d_gene: TRBD1
abundance: many
len: 16
CDR3nt: TGCGCCAGCAGCTTTGGAGACAGACAGGGGAATTCGGAGCAGTACTTC
CDR3aa: CASSFGDRQGNSEQYF

v_gene: TRBV6-2/TRBV6-3
j_gene: TRBJ2-2
d_gene: TRBD2
abundance: few
len: 18
CDR3nt: TGTGCCAGCAGCCACCCGACTAGCGGGAGTTCCTCAGGCGGGGAGCTGTTTTTT
CDR3aa: CASSHPTSGSSSGGELFF

v_gene: TRBV12-3/TRBV12-4
j_gene: TRBJ2-3
d_gene: NA
abundance: few
len: 14
CDR3nt: TGTGCCAGCAGTTTATATCTAGTCACAGATACGCAGTATTTT
CDR3aa: CASSLYLVTDTQYF

v_gene: TRBV12-3/TRBV12-4
j_gene: TRBJ1-1
d_gene: NA
abundance: NA
len: 14
CDR3nt: TGTGCCAGCAACCCGACAGGAGACAACACTGAAGCTTTCTTT
CDR3aa: CASNPTGDNTEAFF

v_gene: TRBV7-9
j_gene: TRBJ1-1
d_gene: NA
abundance: few
len: 16
CDR3nt: TGTGCCAGCAGCTCAGCGGTGGCAGGGGTCAACACTGAAGCTTTCTTT
CDR3aa: CASSSAVAGVNTEAFF

v_gene: TRBV9
j_gene: TRBJ2-1
d_gene: TRBD1
abundance: few
len: 16
CDR3nt: TGTGCCAGCAGCGTAGATGAGACAGGGTCCTACAATGAGCAGTTCTTC
CDR3aa: CASSVDETGSYNEQFF

v_gene: TRBV4-3
j_gene: TRBJ2-1
d_gene: TRBD2
abundance: few
len: 18
CDR3nt: TGCGCCAGCAGCCAAGATATACCCGGGGGGGGGCTACCCCATGAGCAGTTCTTC
CDR3aa: CASSQDIPGGGLPHEQFF

v_gene: TRBV9
j_gene: TRBJ2-1
d_gene: NA
abundance: NA
len: 15
CDR3nt: TGTGCCAGCAGCGTAGGTTCAGGGCCTTACAATGAGCAGTTCTTC
CDR3aa: CASSVGSGPYNEQFF

v_gene: TRBV20-1
j_gene: TRBJ1-2
d_gene: NA
abundance: few
len: 15
CDR3nt: TGCAGTGCTAGAGATGGGGGAGGGGTGAAGAATGGCTACACCTTC
CDR3aa: CSARDGGGVKNGYTF

v_gene: TRBV11-2
j_gene: TRBJ2-7
d_gene: NA
abundance: NA
len: 14
CDR3nt: TGTGCCAGCAGCTTACGGTTCAGTACTTACGAGCAGTACTTC
CDR3aa: CASSLRFSTYEQYF

v_gene: TRBV12-3/TRBV12-4
j_gene: TRBJ2-2
d_gene: TRBD1
abundance: NA
len: 14
CDR3nt: TGTGCCAGCAGACAAACAGGGGGGACCGGGGAGCTGTTTTTT
CDR3aa: CASRQTGGTGELFF

v_gene: TRBV28
j_gene: TRBJ1-4
d_gene: NA
abundance: NA
len: 15
CDR3nt: TGTGCCAGCAGTTCCCCCGCCCCCGGGGGTGAAAAACTGTTTTTT
CDR3aa: CASSSPAPGGEKLFF

v_gene: TRBV12-3/TRBV12-4
j_gene: TRBJ2-1
d_gene: NA
abundance: many
len: 14
CDR3nt: TGTGCCAGCAGTTTCGCCAGTAATAACAATGAGCAGTTCTTC
CDR3aa: CASSFASNNNEQFF